The rows below give T cell receptor beta chains drawn from one sample of a study of shared clonotypes between healthy human individuals. Only in-frame clones appear in the TCRdb table, and some are missing; sequencing was by immunoSEQ multiplex PCR. This repertoire shows some 2 million clones, roughly 94% found once; its top ten account for around 1%. Sequencing used naive CD8+ T cells sorted from blood. Receptors originate from a man between 18 and 29 years old in good health. The CDR3 runs from the conserved cysteine through the conserved F or W. D genes are given only for firm matches. Clone size is stated in some rows and not others, as once, few, many or a class when expanded.

TRBV11-3	NA	TRBJ2-1	NA	TGTGCCAGCAGCCCCGGACGTAGCTCCTACAATGAGCAGTTCTTC	CASSPGRSSYNEQFF
TRBV2	NA	TRBJ1-4	NA	TGTGCCAGCAGTGAAAAGGGGCTGAGGGGATTAGAAAAACTGTTTTTT	CASSEKGLRGLEKLFF
TRBV6-1	NA	TRBJ2-4	TRBD1	TGTGCCAGCAGTGAAACAGGGGCCCCCTTAAACATTCAGTACTTC	CASSETGAPLNIQYF
TRBV27	once	TRBJ2-1	TRBD1	TGTGCCATCAGACAGGGAAGCTCCTACAATGAGCAGTTCTTC	CAIRQGSSYNEQFF
TRBV27	NA	TRBJ2-7	NA	TGTGCCAGCAGCCTTAGTCCCCTACCCGGGACACACGAGCAGTACTTC	CASSLSPLPGTHEQYF
TRBV2	NA	TRBJ2-2	TRBD2	TGTGCCAGCAGTGACATCGGGACTATAGACACCGGGGAGCTGTTTTTT	CASSDIGTIDTGELFF
TRBV30	NA	TRBJ2-1	TRBD1	TGTGCCTGGGGACAGGAGTCCTACAATGAGCAGTTCTTC	CAWGQESYNEQFF
TRBV7-8	NA	TRBJ1-4	NA	TGTGCCAGCAGCTTAGCAGGGGTTAATGAAAAACTGTTTTTT	CASSLAGVNEKLFF
TRBV6-1	NA	TRBJ2-1	TRBD1	TGTGCCAGCAGTGAGACGCCAGGGGGTTTCGGGAATGAGCAGTTCTTC	CASSETPGGFGNEQFF
TRBV4-1	NA	TRBJ1-5	TRBD1	TGCGCCAGCAGCCAAGATGGGGGAGGGGGCTTCAATCAGCCCCAGCATTTT	CASSQDGGGGFNQPQHF
TRBV4-1	NA	TRBJ2-7	TRBD2	TGCGCCAGCAGCCAAGATGAGAACGGGGGGGTCTACGAGCAGTACTTC	CASSQDENGGVYEQYF
TRBV19	NA	TRBJ2-7	TRBD2	TGTGCCAGTAGTGCTCGACTAGCGGGGATGCCCGAGCAGTACTTC	CASSARLAGMPEQYF
TRBV9	NA	TRBJ2-2	TRBD2	TGTGCCAGCAGCGTAGGAGGGGAGGGCTTGACCACCGGGGAGCTGTTTTTT	CASSVGGEGLTTGELFF
TRBV6-5	NA	TRBJ2-7	NA	TGTGCCAGCAGTGGAGGAGGTCTCTACGAGCAGTACTTC	CASSGGGLYEQYF
TRBV5-6	NA	TRBJ2-7	NA	TGTGCCAGCAGCTTTTTCCAGCTCGAGCAGTACTTC	CASSFFQLEQYF
TRBV7-9	NA	TRBJ2-7	TRBD2	TGTGCCAGCAGCTTACCCCCGGGACTAGCGGACGAGCAGTACTTC	CASSLPPGLADEQYF
TRBV13	once	TRBJ2-3	TRBD2	TGTGCCAGCAGCCCCGAGAGACTAGCGGGGTTCGATACGCAGTATTTT	CASSPERLAGFDTQYF
TRBV15	NA	TRBJ1-4	NA	TGTGCCACCAGCAGAGACAGGGGCGAAAAACTGTTTTTT	CATSRDRGEKLFF
TRBV6-1	NA	TRBJ2-7	NA	TGTGCCAGCAGTGATGTCGCGGCAGGGCGGGACGAGCAGTACTTC	CASSDVAAGRDEQYF
TRBV28	NA	TRBJ1-4	TRBD1	TGTGCCAGCAGCCCCGGGACAGCGTCTACAACTAATGAAAAACTGTTTTTT	CASSPGTASTTNEKLFF
TRBV7-9	NA	TRBJ2-6	NA	TGTGCCAGCAGCGGCGACAGAACCTCTGGGGCCAACGTCCTGACTTTC	CASSGDRTSGANVLTF
TRBV4-1	once	TRBJ1-2	NA	TGCGCCAGCAGCCTTTGGGCAGGAGACCCTAACTATGGCTACACCTTC	CASSLWAGDPNYGYTF
TRBV4-1	NA	TRBJ2-7	NA	TGCGCCAGCAGCCACGAAATAAGACTGGACGCATCCGAGCAGTACTTC	CASSHEIRLDASEQYF
TRBV6-6	NA	TRBJ2-7	NA	TGTGCCAGCAGTGATTTCCCGCGCGAGCAGTACTTC	CASSDFPREQYF
TRBV9	NA	TRBJ2-7	NA	TGTGCCAGCAGCGAAGGGACGGAAGACTACGAGCAGTACTTC	CASSEGTEDYEQYF
TRBV7-8	NA	TRBJ2-5	NA	TGTGCCAGCAGCTTAGCTGCGGGGGCCTCCCAAGAGACCCAGTACTTC	CASSLAAGASQETQYF
TRBV19	NA	TRBJ2-7	TRBD1	TGTGCCAGTAGTGCAGGGGGCAGCTCCTACGAGCAGTACTTC	CASSAGGSSYEQYF
TRBV6-6	NA	TRBJ2-3	TRBD2	TGTGCCAGCAGAGATAGCGGGGGGGCCACAGATACGCAGTATTTT	CASRDSGGATDTQYF
TRBV10-1	NA	TRBJ2-3	TRBD2	TGCGCCAGCAGTGATTCTAGCGGGAGGCTCCCAAATACGCAGTATTTT	CASSDSSGRLPNTQYF
TRBV11-2	NA	TRBJ2-7	NA	TGTGCCAGCACCCCTTCACTTTACTACGAGCAGTACTTC	CASTPSLYYEQYF
TRBV5-4	NA	TRBJ2-3	TRBD2	TGTGCCAGCAGACTAGCGGGGGGGCCTCCAGATACGCAGTATTTT	CASRLAGGPPDTQYF
TRBV6-6	few	TRBJ1-5	NA	TGTGCCAACGGGGAGGAGCCCTATCAGCCCCAGCATTTT	CANGEEPYQPQHF
TRBV27	NA	TRBJ2-5	NA	TGTGCCAGCAGTCCCTATCCGGACCGGAACCAAGAGACCCAGTACTTC	CASSPYPDRNQETQYF
TRBV5-6	NA	TRBJ2-2	NA	TGTGCCAGCAGCCTTGCCCCTACAGGTTACACCGGGGAGCTGTTTTTT	CASSLAPTGYTGELFF
TRBV9	NA	TRBJ1-5	NA	TGTGCCAGCAGCGCTGCAGCTAATAGCAATCAGCCCCAGCATTTT	CASSAAANSNQPQHF
TRBV30	NA	TRBJ2-3	NA	TGTGCCTTTAACTTGGGAAGGGCTAGCACAGATACGCAGTATTTT	CAFNLGRASTDTQYF
TRBV7-7	NA	TRBJ2-2	TRBD2	TGTGCTAGCAGCCTGCGGGAGTCGGCCGGGGAGCTGTTTTTT	CASSLRESAGELFF
TRBV7-6	once	TRBJ2-1	TRBD2	TGTGCCAGCAGCTCGGGGGGGGGCGAGCAGTTCTTC	CASSSGGGEQFF
TRBV5-8	NA	TRBJ2-3	TRBD1	TGTGCCAGCAGCTCGACAGGGGGCGGTTTGTGGGGCACAGATACGCAGTATTTT	CASSSTGGGLWGTDTQYF
TRBV19	NA	TRBJ1-1	NA	TGTGCCAGTAGTATAAACAGGTACACTGAAGCTTTCTTT	CASSINRYTEAFF
TRBV5-8	NA	TRBJ2-3	NA	TGTGCCAGCAGCTTGGGTCTGGACACAGATACGCAGTATTTT	CASSLGLDTDTQYF
TRBV7-7	NA	TRBJ2-2	TRBD2	TGTGCTAGCAGTCCTCTAGCGGGGGGGCACACCGGGGAGCTGTTTTTT	CASSPLAGGHTGELFF
TRBV27	NA	TRBJ2-5	TRBD2	TGTGCCAGCAGTTTGCTAGCGGGATCAGAGACCCAGTACTTC	CASSLLAGSETQYF